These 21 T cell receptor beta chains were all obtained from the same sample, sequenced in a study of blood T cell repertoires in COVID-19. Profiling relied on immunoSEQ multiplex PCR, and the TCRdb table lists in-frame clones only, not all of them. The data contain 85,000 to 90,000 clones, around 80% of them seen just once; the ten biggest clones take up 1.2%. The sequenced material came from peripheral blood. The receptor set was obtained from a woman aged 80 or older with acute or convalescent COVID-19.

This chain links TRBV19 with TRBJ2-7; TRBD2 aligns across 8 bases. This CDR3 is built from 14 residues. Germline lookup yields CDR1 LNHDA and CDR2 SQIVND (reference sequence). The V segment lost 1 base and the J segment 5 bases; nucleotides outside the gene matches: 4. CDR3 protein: CASSIVGTSHEQYF. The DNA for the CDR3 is TGTGCCAGTAGTATAGTAGGGACTAGTCACGAGCAGTACTTC.

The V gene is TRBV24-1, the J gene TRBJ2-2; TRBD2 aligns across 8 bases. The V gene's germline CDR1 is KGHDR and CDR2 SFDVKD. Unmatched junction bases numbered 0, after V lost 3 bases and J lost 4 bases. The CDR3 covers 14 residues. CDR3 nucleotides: TGTGCCACCAGTGATCTAGCGGGCACCGGGGAGCTGTTTTTT. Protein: CATSDLAGTGELFF.

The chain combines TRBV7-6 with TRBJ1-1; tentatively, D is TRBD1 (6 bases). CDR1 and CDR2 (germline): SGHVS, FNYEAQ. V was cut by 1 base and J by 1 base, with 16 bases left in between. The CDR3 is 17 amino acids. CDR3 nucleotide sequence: TGTGCCAGCAGCTTAGAAGCCGGTTGGGGACAGAACACTGAAGCTTTCTTT. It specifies CASSLEAGWGQNTEAFF.

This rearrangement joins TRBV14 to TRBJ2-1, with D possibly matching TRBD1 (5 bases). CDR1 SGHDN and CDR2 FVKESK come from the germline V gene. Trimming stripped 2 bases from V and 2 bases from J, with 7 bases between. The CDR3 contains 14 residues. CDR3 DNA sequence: TGTGCCAGCAGCCAACCAGGGACCTACAATGAGCAGTTCTTC. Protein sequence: CASSQPGTYNEQFF.

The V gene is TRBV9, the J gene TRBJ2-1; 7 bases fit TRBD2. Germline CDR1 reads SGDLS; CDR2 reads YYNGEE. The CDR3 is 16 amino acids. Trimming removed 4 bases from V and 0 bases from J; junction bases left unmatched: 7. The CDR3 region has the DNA TGTGCCAGCAGCATTCGGGGGGTTAGCTCCTACAATGAGCAGTTCTTC. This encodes CASSIRGVSSYNEQFF.

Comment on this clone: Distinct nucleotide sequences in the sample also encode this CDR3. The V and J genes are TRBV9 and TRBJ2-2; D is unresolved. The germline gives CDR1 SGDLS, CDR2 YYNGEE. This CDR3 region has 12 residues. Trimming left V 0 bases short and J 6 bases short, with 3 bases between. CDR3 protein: CASSVAAGELFF. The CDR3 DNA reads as TGTGCCAGCAGCGTAGCGGCCGGGGAGCTGTTTTTT.

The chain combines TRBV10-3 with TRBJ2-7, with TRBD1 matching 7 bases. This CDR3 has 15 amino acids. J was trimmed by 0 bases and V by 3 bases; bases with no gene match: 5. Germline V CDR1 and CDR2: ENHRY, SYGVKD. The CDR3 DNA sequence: TGTGCCATCAGTGAAGGACAGGTAGGCTCCTACGAGCAGTACTTC. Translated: CAISEGQVGSYEQYF.

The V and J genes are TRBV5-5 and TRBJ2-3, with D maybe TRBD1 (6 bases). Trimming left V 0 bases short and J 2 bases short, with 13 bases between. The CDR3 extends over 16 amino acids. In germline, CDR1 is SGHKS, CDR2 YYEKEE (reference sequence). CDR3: CASSLAGTTDTDTQYF. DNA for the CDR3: TGTGCCAGCAGCTTGGCCGGGACAACTGACACAGATACGCAGTATTTT. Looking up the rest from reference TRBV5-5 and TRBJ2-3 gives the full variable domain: DAGVTQSPTHLIKTRGQQVTLRCSPISGHKSVSWYQQVLGQGPQFIFQYYEKEERGRGNFPDRFSARQFPNYSSELNVNALLLGDSALYLCASSLAGTTDTDTQYFGPGTRLTVL.

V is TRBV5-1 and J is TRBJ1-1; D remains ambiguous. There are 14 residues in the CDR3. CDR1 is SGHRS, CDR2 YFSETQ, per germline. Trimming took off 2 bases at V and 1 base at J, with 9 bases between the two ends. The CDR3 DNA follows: TGCGCCAGCAGCTTCCCGTTAGAGAACACTGAAGCTTTCTTT. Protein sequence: CASSFPLENTEAFF.

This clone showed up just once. CDR3 coding DNA: TGTGCCAGCAGTTTGACAGCTCCCTACGAGCAGTACTTC. Protein: CASSLTAPYEQYF. The V call is TRBV28, the J call TRBJ2-7; tentatively, D is TRBD1 (5 bases). This CDR3 has 13 residues. The germline V gene has CDR1 MDHEN and CDR2 SYDVKM. V was cut by 3 bases and J by 2 bases, with 8 bases left in between.

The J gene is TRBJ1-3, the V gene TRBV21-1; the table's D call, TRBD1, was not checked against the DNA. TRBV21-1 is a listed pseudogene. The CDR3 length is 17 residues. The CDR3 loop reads CASSPQPRDRVGNTIYF. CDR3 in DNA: TGTGCCAGCTCACCTCAACCCCGGGACAGGGTTGGAAACACCATATATTTT.

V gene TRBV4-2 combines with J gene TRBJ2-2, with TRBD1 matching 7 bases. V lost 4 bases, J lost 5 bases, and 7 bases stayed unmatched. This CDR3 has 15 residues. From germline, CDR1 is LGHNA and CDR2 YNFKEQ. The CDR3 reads CASSLRQGSTGELFF. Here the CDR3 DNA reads TGTGCCAGCAGCCTACGACAGGGCTCGACCGGGGAGCTGTTTTTT.

The CDR3 region is CASSSRGETQYF. The CDR3 nucleotides read TGTGCCAGCAGTTCTAGGGGCGAGACCCAGTACTTC. This chain uses TRBV6-5 with TRBJ2-5; maybe TRBD1 (5 bases). The CDR3 has 12 amino acids. The germline CDR1 and CDR2 sequences are MNHEY and SVGAGI. The V and J ends lost 4 bases and 5 bases respectively, with 8 bases between them.

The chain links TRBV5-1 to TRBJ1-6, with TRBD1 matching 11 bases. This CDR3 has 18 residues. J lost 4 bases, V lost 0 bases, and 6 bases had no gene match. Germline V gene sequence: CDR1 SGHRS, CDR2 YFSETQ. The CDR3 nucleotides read TGCGCCAGCAGCTTGGAGGCCGGGACAGGGGGATATAATTCACCCCTCCACTTT. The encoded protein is CASSLEAGTGGYNSPLHF.

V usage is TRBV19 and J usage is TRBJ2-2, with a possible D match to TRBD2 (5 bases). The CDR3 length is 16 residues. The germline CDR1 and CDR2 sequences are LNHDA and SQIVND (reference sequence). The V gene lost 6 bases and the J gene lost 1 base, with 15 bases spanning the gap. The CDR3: CASSIRTDLNTGELFF. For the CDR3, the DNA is TGTGCCAGTAGCATTAGGACGGACTTGAACACCGGGGAGCTGTTTTTT.

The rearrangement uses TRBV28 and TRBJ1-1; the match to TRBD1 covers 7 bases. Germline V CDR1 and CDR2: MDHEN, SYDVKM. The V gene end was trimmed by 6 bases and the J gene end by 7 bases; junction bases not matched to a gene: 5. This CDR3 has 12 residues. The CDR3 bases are TGTGCCAGCAGGGCTCAGGGGGGTGAAGCTTTCTTT. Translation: CASRAQGGEAFF. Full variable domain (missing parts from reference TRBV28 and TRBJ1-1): DVKVTQSSRYLVKRTGEKVFLECVQDMDHENMFWYRQDPGLGLRLIYFSYDVKMKEKGDIPEGYSVSREKKERFSLILESASTNQTSMYLCASRAQGGEAFFGQGTRLTVV.

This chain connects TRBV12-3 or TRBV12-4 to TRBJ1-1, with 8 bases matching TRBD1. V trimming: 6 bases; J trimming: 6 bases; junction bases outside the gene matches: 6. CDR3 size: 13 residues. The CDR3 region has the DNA TGTGCCAGCAGCATCAGACAGGGGTCTGAAGCTTTCTTT. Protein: CASSIRQGSEAFF.

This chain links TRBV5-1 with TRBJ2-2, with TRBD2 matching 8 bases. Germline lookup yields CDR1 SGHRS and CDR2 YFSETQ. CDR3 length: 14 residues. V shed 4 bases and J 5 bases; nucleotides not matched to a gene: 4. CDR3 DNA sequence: TGCGCCAGCAGCACGGGACTAGGAACCGGGGAGCTGTTTTTT. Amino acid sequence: CASSTGLGTGELFF.

This chain's CDR3 is CASSSRQVGHEQYF. The CDR3 bases are TGTGCCAGCAGCTCCCGACAGGTGGGGCACGAGCAGTACTTC. The rearrangement joins TRBV9 to TRBJ2-7, with D perhaps matching TRBD1 (6 bases). Trimming pared 4 bases from V and 5 bases from J, leaving 16 bases between. Germline V gives CDR1 SGDLS, CDR2 YYNGEE. The CDR3 totals 14 residues. Drawing the rest from reference TRBV9 and TRBJ2-7, the complete variable domain is DSGVTQTPKHLITATGQRVTLRCSPRSGDLSVYWYQQSLDQGLQFLIQYYNGEERAKGNILERFSAQQFPDLHSELNLSSLELGDSALYFCASSSRQVGHEQYFGPGTRLTVT.

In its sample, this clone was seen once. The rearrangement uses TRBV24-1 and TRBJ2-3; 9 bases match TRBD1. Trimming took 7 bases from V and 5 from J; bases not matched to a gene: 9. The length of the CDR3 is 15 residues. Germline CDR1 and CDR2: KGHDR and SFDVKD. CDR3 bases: TGTGCCACCAGCGACACCGGGACAGGGCAAGATACGCAGTATTTT. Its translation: CATSDTGTGQDTQYF.

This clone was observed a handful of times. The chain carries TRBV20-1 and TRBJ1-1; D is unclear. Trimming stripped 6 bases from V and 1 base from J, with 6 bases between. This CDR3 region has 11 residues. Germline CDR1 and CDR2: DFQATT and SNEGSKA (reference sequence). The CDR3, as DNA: TGCAGTGCGCGAAGGAACACTGAAGCTTTCTTT. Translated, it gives CSARRNTEAFF.